The rows below give T cell receptor beta chains drawn from one sample of a study of vaccination and CD4 T cells after COVID-19. For these TCRs, the target antigens are not known. TCRdb independently ran MiXCR on the PCR reads; one entry per CDR3 protein. The sample yields approximately 4,400 distinct CDR3 sequences, more than 35% seen once. This sample comprised CD4+ T cells from blood, cultured in vitro, obtained after SARS-CoV-2 vaccination. All receptors derive from a human donor who had recovered from COVID-19. Both conserved end residues are part of each CDR3. The D gene is left open where the match is weak. The size field is filled for only some rows; it gives once, few, many or a size class.

CDR3nt: TGTGCCTGGATTCCCTTCCAGGGGGCGCGCCACGAGCAGTACTTC
CDR3aa: CAWIPFQGARHEQYF
d_gene: TRBD1
j_gene: TRBJ2-7
abundance: NA
v_gene: TRBV30

CDR3nt: TGTGCCGTTCACAGGGGGTACCTAGAGACCCAGTACTTC
CDR3aa: CAVHRGYLETQYF
d_gene: TRBD1
j_gene: TRBJ2-5
abundance: few
v_gene: TRBV7-8

CDR3nt: TGTGCCAGCAGCTACAATCAGGGGGCGTTAAGCAATCAGCCCCAGCATTTT
CDR3aa: CASSYNQGALSNQPQHF
d_gene: TRBD1
j_gene: TRBJ1-5
abundance: NA
v_gene: TRBV5-6

CDR3nt: TGTGCCACTAACAGGGACAATGAGCAGTTCTTC
CDR3aa: CATNRDNEQFF
d_gene: NA
j_gene: TRBJ2-1
abundance: NA
v_gene: TRBV10-3

CDR3nt: TGTGCCAGCAGCTTAAAGGGCCCCCCCCCCGAAGCTTTCTTT
CDR3aa: CASSLKGPPPEAFF
d_gene: NA
j_gene: TRBJ1-1
abundance: few
v_gene: TRBV7-9

CDR3nt: TGTGCCAGCAGCGAGGGACAGGGGAACACCGGGGAGCTGTTTTTT
CDR3aa: CASSEGQGNTGELFF
d_gene: TRBD1
j_gene: TRBJ2-2
abundance: NA
v_gene: TRBV4-2

CDR3nt: TGTGCCAGTGGGTCAGGGGGAAACTATGGCTACGCCTTC
CDR3aa: CASGSGGNYGYAF
d_gene: TRBD1
j_gene: TRBJ1-2
abundance: NA
v_gene: TRBV19

CDR3nt: TGCAGTGCTAGGGTCTCCGAAAATGAGCAGTTCTTC
CDR3aa: CSARVSENEQFF
d_gene: NA
j_gene: TRBJ2-1
abundance: NA
v_gene: TRBV20-1

CDR3nt: TGTGCCAGCAGTTGGGGACAGGGGCGGACTGAAGCTTTCTTT
CDR3aa: CASSWGQGRTEAFF
d_gene: TRBD1
j_gene: TRBJ1-1
abundance: NA
v_gene: TRBV12-3/TRBV12-4

CDR3nt: TGCAGTGGTAGGGAGGGAGGATTTTATAGCAATCAGCCCCAGCATTTT
CDR3aa: CSGREGGFYSNQPQHF
d_gene: NA
j_gene: TRBJ1-5
abundance: NA
v_gene: TRBV20-1

CDR3nt: TGCAGTGCTAGGCGGGAGTACGAGCAGTACTTC
CDR3aa: CSARREYEQYF
d_gene: TRBD2
j_gene: TRBJ2-7
abundance: NA
v_gene: TRBV20-1

CDR3nt: TGTGCCAGCAGCTTAAAACTAGCGGAGGAGAATGAGCAGTTCTTC
CDR3aa: CASSLKLAEENEQFF
d_gene: TRBD2
j_gene: TRBJ2-1
abundance: NA
v_gene: TRBV7-6

CDR3nt: TGCAGTGCTAGAGAGGCAGGGGCCGTCCAGGGCTACACCTTC
CDR3aa: CSAREAGAVQGYTF
d_gene: NA
j_gene: TRBJ1-2
abundance: NA
v_gene: TRBV20-1

CDR3nt: TGTGCCAGCAGCAATATGGGACTAGCTGGCGAGCAGTACTTC
CDR3aa: CASSNMGLAGEQYF
d_gene: TRBD2
j_gene: TRBJ2-7
abundance: NA
v_gene: TRBV11-3

CDR3nt: TGTGCCAGCAGCTTAGCGCGGACAGGGGATGGCTACACCTTC
CDR3aa: CASSLARTGDGYTF
d_gene: TRBD1
j_gene: TRBJ1-2
abundance: once
v_gene: TRBV7-8

CDR3nt: TGTGCCAGCAGTGACGGAAGGCAGGGGCGGCCCCAGCATTTT
CDR3aa: CASSDGRQGRPQHF
d_gene: NA
j_gene: TRBJ1-5
abundance: few
v_gene: TRBV25-1

CDR3nt: TGTGCCAGCAGCCGTTCACTCCAGGGTGACGAGACCCAGTACTTC
CDR3aa: CASSRSLQGDETQYF
d_gene: NA
j_gene: TRBJ2-5
abundance: NA
v_gene: TRBV7-7

CDR3nt: TGTGCCAGCAGTTACTCCTATACCTACGAGCAGTACTTC
CDR3aa: CASSYSYTYEQYF
d_gene: NA
j_gene: TRBJ2-7
abundance: few
v_gene: TRBV6-5

CDR3nt: TGCAGTGCGGTAGCCGGGACAGGGGGCCAGCCCCAGCATTTT
CDR3aa: CSAVAGTGGQPQHF
d_gene: TRBD1
j_gene: TRBJ1-5
abundance: few
v_gene: TRBV20-1

CDR3nt: TGTGCCAGCAGCTTAACTGGGACCTATGGCTACACCTTC
CDR3aa: CASSLTGTYGYTF
d_gene: NA
j_gene: TRBJ1-2
abundance: NA
v_gene: TRBV7-2

CDR3nt: TGTGCCAGCAGCCAAGCCTCGGGGGCAGGGGGCTCTGGCTACACCTTC
CDR3aa: CASSQASGAGGSGYTF
d_gene: TRBD1
j_gene: TRBJ1-2
abundance: NA
v_gene: TRBV4-2

CDR3nt: TGCGCCAGCAGCCACAGGACAGGGGCCGGAAACACCATATATTTT
CDR3aa: CASSHRTGAGNTIYF
d_gene: TRBD1
j_gene: TRBJ1-3
abundance: NA
v_gene: TRBV4-1

CDR3nt: TGCAGTGTGGTCGGATCGGAGACCCAGTACTTC
CDR3aa: CSVVGSETQYF
d_gene: NA
j_gene: TRBJ2-5
abundance: few
v_gene: TRBV20-1

CDR3nt: TGTGCCAGCAGCTCTGACTACAGGGGAGGTTACGAGCAGTACTTC
CDR3aa: CASSSDYRGGYEQYF
d_gene: NA
j_gene: TRBJ2-7
abundance: NA
v_gene: TRBV7-2

CDR3nt: TGTGCCAATGGACAGGCCGACAATCAGCCCCAGCATTTT
CDR3aa: CANGQADNQPQHF
d_gene: TRBD1
j_gene: TRBJ1-5
abundance: NA
v_gene: TRBV28

CDR3nt: TGTGCCAGCAGCCTCCAAGAGACCCAGTACTTC
CDR3aa: CASSLQETQYF
d_gene: NA
j_gene: TRBJ2-5
abundance: NA
v_gene: TRBV14

CDR3nt: TGTGCCAGCAGTTTGGAGGGGGAGCAGTACTTC
CDR3aa: CASSLEGEQYF
d_gene: NA
j_gene: TRBJ2-7
abundance: few
v_gene: TRBV6-2/TRBV6-3

CDR3nt: TGTGCCAGCAGGGGGCAAGGCGAGCAGTACTTC
CDR3aa: CASRGQGEQYF
d_gene: NA
j_gene: TRBJ2-7
abundance: NA
v_gene: TRBV5-4

CDR3nt: TGTGCCAGCGGCGTAGGACAGGGAGGGTACTACGAGCAGTACTTC
CDR3aa: CASGVGQGGYYEQYF
d_gene: NA
j_gene: TRBJ2-7
abundance: NA
v_gene: TRBV9

CDR3nt: TGTGCCAGCAGTTTTGGGGGGAATCAGCCCCAGCATTTT
CDR3aa: CASSFGGNQPQHF
d_gene: NA
j_gene: TRBJ1-5
abundance: few
v_gene: TRBV12-3/TRBV12-4

CDR3nt: TGTGCTAGCAGCCCGCCCGAGACGGGCACAGATACGCAGTATTTT
CDR3aa: CASSPPETGTDTQYF
d_gene: NA
j_gene: TRBJ2-3
abundance: once
v_gene: TRBV7-7

CDR3nt: TGTGCCAGCAGTGAATCTGGGTATGGCTACACCTTC
CDR3aa: CASSESGYGYTF
d_gene: NA
j_gene: TRBJ1-2
abundance: once
v_gene: TRBV2

CDR3nt: TGCAGTGCTAGAGATGAGAATGAGCAGTTCTTC
CDR3aa: CSARDENEQFF
d_gene: NA
j_gene: TRBJ2-1
abundance: NA
v_gene: TRBV20-1

CDR3nt: TGCAGTGCGGGCCCCGGGATACTTAATTCACCCCTCCACTTT
CDR3aa: CSAGPGILNSPLHF
d_gene: NA
j_gene: TRBJ1-6
abundance: NA
v_gene: TRBV20-1

CDR3nt: TGTGCCAGCAGTCGCGGGACATCCGATGGCTACACCTTC
CDR3aa: CASSRGTSDGYTF
d_gene: NA
j_gene: TRBJ1-2
abundance: few
v_gene: TRBV6-1

CDR3nt: TGTGCCAGTAGTTCCCGGGGTCAAAATCTTATGAACACTGAAGCTTTCTTT
CDR3aa: CASSSRGQNLMNTEAFF
d_gene: NA
j_gene: TRBJ1-1
abundance: few
v_gene: TRBV19

CDR3nt: TGTGCCAGCAGCATGGCGGGGGGGGAGGAGACCCAGTACTTC
CDR3aa: CASSMAGGEETQYF
d_gene: TRBD2
j_gene: TRBJ2-5
abundance: NA
v_gene: TRBV11-3